This T cell receptor beta chain was found in a study of beta chain features in type 1 diabetes. Findings and limits, study-wide: In every one of the four CD4+ subsets, TCRB CDR3s were moderately but significantly shorter in Type 1 diabetes patients.

Sequenced material consisted of expressed TCRB transcripts (all of the isolated RNA was reverse transcribed). The protocol was immunoSEQ multiplex PCR, while the TCRdb copy is restricted to in-frame clones and leaves out a portion. Counted here are 250,000 to 300,000 clones, 24% occurring once; the ten biggest clones make up about 0.012%. Only a few counts were recorded for this clone. The antigen is unknown. The receptor was isolated from a woman aged 30 to 39 with type 1 diabetes. Sequences were obtained from naive CD4+ T cells from blood.

The CDR3 loop is CAWSDETGYTEAFF. CDR3 nucleotide sequence: TGTGCCTGGAGCGACGAAACAGGGTACACTGAAGCTTTCTTT. This chain joins TRBV30 and TRBJ1-1, with TRBD1 as a possible D gene (6 bases). Looked up from germline, CDR1 is GTSNPN and CDR2 is SVGIG (reference sequence). This CDR3 has 14 amino acids. Trimming stripped 3 bases from V and 3 bases from J, with 14 bases between. Full variable domain (missing parts from reference TRBV30 and TRBJ1-1): SQTIHQWPATLVQPVGSPLSLECTVEGTSNPNLYWYRQAAGRGLQLLFYSVGIGQISSEVPQNLSASRPQDRQFILSSKKLLLSDSGFYLCAWSDETGYTEAFFGQGTRLTVV.